The source of this T cell receptor beta chain is a study of a mutant IDH1 vaccine in newly diagnosed glioma. As for the study in general: The initiation of vaccination occurred 4-6 weeks after radiotherapy alone, or with temozolomide cycles.

As to time point: week 23, last vaccination. Every single dose of the vaccine, 300 ug of mutant IDH1 20-mer peptide, came with topical imiquimod. Donors harbored newly found WHO grade 3 or 4 IDH1-mutant, ATRX-lost astrocytomas. With regard to this clone: Its antigen is not known.

Using immunoSEQ multiplex PCR, the repertoire was profiled, and TCRdb retains in-frame clones only, with some absent. The sample has 65,000 or so clones, around 83% seen once. Study-wide findings and caveats: Patients showed vaccine-induced immune responses at a rate of 80% to 95%.

Source: PBMCs, taken from a glioma patient whose treatment included an IDH1 peptide vaccine. The sequence derives from a man aged 25 to 40 with glioma.

As DNA, the CDR3 is TGTGCCAGCAGCCAAGGACAGGACACCGGGGAGCTGTTTTTT. Its protein product is CASSQGQDTGELFF. The chain joins TRBV4-2 to TRBJ2-2; possible D gene TRBD1, 6 bases. V lost 1 base and J lost 3, with 6 bases in between. The germline gives CDR1 LGHNA, CDR2 YNFKEQ. This CDR3 is built from 14 residues.